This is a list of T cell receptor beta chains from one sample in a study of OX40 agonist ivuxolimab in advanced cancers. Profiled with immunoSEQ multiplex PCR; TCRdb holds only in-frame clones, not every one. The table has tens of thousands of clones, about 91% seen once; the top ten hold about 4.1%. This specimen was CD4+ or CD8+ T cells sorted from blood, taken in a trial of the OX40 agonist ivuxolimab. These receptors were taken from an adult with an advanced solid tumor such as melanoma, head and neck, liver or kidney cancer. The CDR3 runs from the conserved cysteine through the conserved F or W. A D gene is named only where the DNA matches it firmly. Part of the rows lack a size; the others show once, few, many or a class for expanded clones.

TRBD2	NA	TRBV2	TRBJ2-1	TGTGCCAGCACCCTGGAGGGTAGCGGGAGGAGCTCCTACAATGAGCAGTTCTTC	CASTLEGSGRSSYNEQFF
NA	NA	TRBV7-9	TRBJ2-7	TGTGCCAGCAGCTTCGTCTCGAACGAGCAGTACTTC	CASSFVSNEQYF
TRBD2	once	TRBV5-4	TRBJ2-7	TGTGCCAGCAGCTCTCTAGCGGGAGTTGGAGAGCAGTACTTC	CASSSLAGVGEQYF
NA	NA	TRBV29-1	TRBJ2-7	TGCAGCGTTGGCCGGGCCGCCTCCTACGAGCAGTACTTC	CSVGRAASYEQYF
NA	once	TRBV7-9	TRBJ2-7	TGTGCCAGCAGTCCCCCATTGGAGGACGAGCAGTACTTC	CASSPPLEDEQYF
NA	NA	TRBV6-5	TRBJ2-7	TGTGCCAGCAGTTATAGCGACTCCTACGAGCAGTACTTC	CASSYSDSYEQYF
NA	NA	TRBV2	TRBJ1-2	TGTGCCAGCAGGGCAGGCCGGGGCTACACCTTC	CASRAGRGYTF
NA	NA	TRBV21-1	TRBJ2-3	TGTGCCAGCAGCAAAGTCCTAGCGGGCCTCACAGATACGCAGTATTTT	CASSKVLAGLTDTQYF
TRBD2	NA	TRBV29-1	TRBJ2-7	TGCAGCGTGCGGGGAGGGGACCATCCCTACGAGCAGTACTTC	CSVRGGDHPYEQYF
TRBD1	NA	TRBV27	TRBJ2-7	TGTGCCAGCAGTTGGAGACAGGGGTACGAGCAGTACTTC	CASSWRQGYEQYF
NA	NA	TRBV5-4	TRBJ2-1	TGTGCCAGCAGCTCCCCTCCGGAATTCTTC	CASSSPPEFF
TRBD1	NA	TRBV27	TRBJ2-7	TGTGCCAGCAGTCCTTGGACAGGGCCCTACGAGCAGTACTTC	CASSPWTGPYEQYF
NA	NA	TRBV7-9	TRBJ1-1	TGTGCCAGCAGCTCGGGGCAGAACACTGAAGCTTTCTTT	CASSSGQNTEAFF
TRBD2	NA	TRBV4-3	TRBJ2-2	TGCGCCAGCAGCCAAGGCGGGACTAGCGGGAGGGCCGGCGGGGAGCTGTTTTTT	CASSQGGTSGRAGGELFF
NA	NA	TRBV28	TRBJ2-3	TGTGCCTCTACTCTGGACAGCACAGATACGCAGTATTTT	CASTLDSTDTQYF
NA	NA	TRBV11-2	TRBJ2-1	TGTGCCAGCAGCTTAGACTGGGGACCCTACAATGAGCAGTTCTTC	CASSLDWGPYNEQFF
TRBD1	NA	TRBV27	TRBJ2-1	TGTGCCAGCAGTACTCGACAGGGTCCCCACAATGAGCAGTTCTTC	CASSTRQGPHNEQFF
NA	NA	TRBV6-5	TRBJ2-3	TGTGCCAGCAAGTACATGCTCACAGATACGCAGTATTTT	CASKYMLTDTQYF
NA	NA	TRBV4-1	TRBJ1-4	TGCGCCAGCAGCCTGAATGAAAAACTGTTTTTT	CASSLNEKLFF
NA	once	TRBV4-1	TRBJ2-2	TGCGCCAGCAGCCAAGTATGGGCCCCAAACACCGGGGAGCTGTTTTTT	CASSQVWAPNTGELFF
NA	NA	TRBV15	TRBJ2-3	TGTGCCACCTCAGGGCCCGTCACAGATACGCAGTATTTT	CATSGPVTDTQYF
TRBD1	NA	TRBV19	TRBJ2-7	TGTGCCAGTAGTGTCACCGGGACAGGGATTTACGAGCAGTACTTC	CASSVTGTGIYEQYF
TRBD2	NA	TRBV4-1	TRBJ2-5	TGCGCCAGCAGCCGCACATTGGGACTAGCGAGGGAGACCCAGTACTTC	CASSRTLGLARETQYF
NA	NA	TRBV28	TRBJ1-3	TGTGCCAGCAGTTTCTTGGCGGGGGAGAGTGCTGGAAACACCATATATTTT	CASSFLAGESAGNTIYF
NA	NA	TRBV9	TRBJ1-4	TGTGCCAGCAGCGGACGTGGGGGAAAACTGTTTTTT	CASSGRGGKLFF
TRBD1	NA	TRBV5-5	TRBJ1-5	TGTGCCAGCAGCACCGGACAGGTTAGCAATCAGCCCCAGCATTTT	CASSTGQVSNQPQHF
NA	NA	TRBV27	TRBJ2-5	TGTGCCGGCAGTTTGGGGGTAGATGAGACCCAGTACTTC	CAGSLGVDETQYF
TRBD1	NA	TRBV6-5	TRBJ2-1	TGTGCCAGCAGCCCCTCGGGGACAGCCTACAATGAGCAGTTCTTC	CASSPSGTAYNEQFF
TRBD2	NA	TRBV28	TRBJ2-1	TGTGCCAGCAGTTTATTCGTAGGGACTAGTGATGAGCAGTTCTTC	CASSLFVGTSDEQFF
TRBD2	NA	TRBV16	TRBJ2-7	TGTGCCAGCAGCCAATCTCTAGCGGGAACCGAGCAGTACTTC	CASSQSLAGTEQYF
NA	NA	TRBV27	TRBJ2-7	TGTGCCAGCAGTTTAACCGCCAACTACGAGCAGTACTTC	CASSLTANYEQYF
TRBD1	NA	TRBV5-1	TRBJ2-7	TGTGCCAGCAGCTCTGACAGGGTTCGCTACGAGCAGTACTTC	CASSSDRVRYEQYF
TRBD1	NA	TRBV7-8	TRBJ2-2	TGTGCCAGCAGTGTAGACCCCGGGACAGGGGGCCACGGGGAGCTGTTTTTT	CASSVDPGTGGHGELFF
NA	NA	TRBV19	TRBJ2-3	TGTGCCAGTAGTGACCCGTGGGGTCAGGGCACAGATACGCAGTATTTT	CASSDPWGQGTDTQYF
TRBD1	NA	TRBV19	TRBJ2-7	TGTGCCAGCCAACCCGGGACAGGGGTCTACGAGCAGTACTTC	CASQPGTGVYEQYF
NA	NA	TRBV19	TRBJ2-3	TGTGCCAGTAGTATCGGCTATACGCAGTATTTT	CASSIGYTQYF
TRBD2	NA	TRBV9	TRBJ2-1	TGTGCCAGCAGCGCCCCCTCCGGGACTAGCGGGTTCTATGAGCAGTTCTTC	CASSAPSGTSGFYEQFF
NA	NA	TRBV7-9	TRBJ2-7	TGTGCCAGCAGCCCCCTGACAAACTCCTACGAGCAGTACTTC	CASSPLTNSYEQYF
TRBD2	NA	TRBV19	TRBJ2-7	TGTGCCAGTAGTCCCGGACTAGCGGGACCCCCAGACGAGCAGTACTTC	CASSPGLAGPPDEQYF
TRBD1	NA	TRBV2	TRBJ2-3	TGTGCCAGGACAGGGGATAGCACAGATACGCAGTATTTT	CARTGDSTDTQYF
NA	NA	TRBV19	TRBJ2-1	TGTGCCAGTACCCCTCCCGAGGGGGGCTCCTTCAATGAGCAGTTCTTC	CASTPPEGGSFNEQFF
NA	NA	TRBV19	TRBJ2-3	TGTGCCAGTAGCCAACCGCGTGGCAGTGGGGATACGCAGTATTTT	CASSQPRGSGDTQYF
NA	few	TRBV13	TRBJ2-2	TGTGCCAGCAGGCAACAGGGAGGGCGCACCGGGGAGCTGTTTTTT	CASRQQGGRTGELFF
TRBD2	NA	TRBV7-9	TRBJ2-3	TGTGCCAGCAGCGCGCGACCAGCGGGAGTCCTCCCAGATACGCAGTATTTT	CASSARPAGVLPDTQYF
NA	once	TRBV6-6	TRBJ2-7	TGTGCCAGCAGTTATAACAACGAGTACGAGCAGTACTTC	CASSYNNEYEQYF
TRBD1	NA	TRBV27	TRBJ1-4	TGTGCCAGCAGTAACCGGGACAGGAATGAAAAACTGTTTTTT	CASSNRDRNEKLFF
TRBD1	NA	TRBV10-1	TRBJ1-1	TGCGCCAGCAGTGAGGACAGGGAGTACACTGAAGCTTTCTTT	CASSEDREYTEAFF
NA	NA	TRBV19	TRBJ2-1	TGTGCCAGTAGTAGACTAGAAAGTTTGAGGGATGAGCAGTTCTTC	CASSRLESLRDEQFF
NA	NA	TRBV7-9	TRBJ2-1	TGTGCCAGCAGCGGGACGAGGGACAATGAGCAGTTCTTC	CASSGTRDNEQFF
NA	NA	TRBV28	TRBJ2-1	TGTGCCAGCAGTCCCCTAGGGAGCTACAATGAGCAGTTCTTC	CASSPLGSYNEQFF
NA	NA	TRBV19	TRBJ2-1	TGTGCCAGTAGTATGTCGTGGGGTTACAATGAGCAGTTCTTC	CASSMSWGYNEQFF
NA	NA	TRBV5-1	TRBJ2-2	TGCGCCAGCAGCTTCGGAACGATCGGGGAGCTGTTTTTT	CASSFGTIGELFF
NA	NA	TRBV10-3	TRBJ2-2	TGTGCCATCAGTGACCCCCGGGAACTCCTCACCGGGGAGCTGTTTTTT	CAISDPRELLTGELFF
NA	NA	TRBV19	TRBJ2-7	TGTGCCAGTAGTATAAGAGGGACAACCTACGAGCAGTACTTC	CASSIRGTTYEQYF
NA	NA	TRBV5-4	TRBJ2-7	TGTGCCAGCAGCTCGGCGGCGGTTGGATACGAGCAGTACTTC	CASSSAAVGYEQYF
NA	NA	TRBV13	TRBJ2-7	TGTGCCAGCAGCTTGGCGATGTTTGGGCAGGGAGACGAGCAGTACTTC	CASSLAMFGQGDEQYF
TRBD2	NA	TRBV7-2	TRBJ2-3	TGTGCCAGCAGCTTAACGGGAGGGCAAGCAGATACGCAGTATTTT	CASSLTGGQADTQYF
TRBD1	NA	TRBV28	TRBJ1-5	TGTGCCAGCAGTTTAGGGACAGGGGAGGGAATCCCAGGTCAGCCCCAGCATTTT	CASSLGTGEGIPGQPQHF
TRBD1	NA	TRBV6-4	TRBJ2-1	TGTGCCAGCAGCCGGGACAGGGGGGGTAATGAGCAGTTCTTC	CASSRDRGGNEQFF
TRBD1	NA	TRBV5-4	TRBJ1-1	TGTGCCAGCAGCTTGGGGACAGGGGGGAAGACTGAAGCTTTCTTT	CASSLGTGGKTEAFF